This is a list of T cell receptor beta chains from one sample in a study of STAT5B mutations in CD4+ large granular lymphocyte leukemia. Assay: immunoSEQ multiplex PCR; the TCRdb copy retains only in-frame clones and omits some. The repertoire holds under 55,000 clones, with about 86% as singletons. Source material: CD4+ T cells from blood buffy coats. All receptors come from a human donor in good health. The CDR3 runs from the conserved cysteine through the conserved F or W. The D gene is left open where the match is weak. Expanded clones get a size class; other rows say once, few or many, or leave the size out.

>-|TRBJ1-2|14|TRBV2|TRBD1
CASSRQGQNYGYTF
TGTGCCAGCAGCCGACAGGGGCAAAACTATGGCTACACCTTC
>-|TRBJ1-4|15|TRBV9|-
CASSRDGATNEKLFF
TGTGCCAGCAGTCGGGACGGTGCAACTAATGAAAAACTGTTTTTT
>-|TRBJ1-1|15|TRBV5-4|-
CASSASQGGGTEAFF
TGTGCCAGCAGCGCCTCGCAGGGAGGGGGCACTGAAGCTTTCTTT
>-|TRBJ1-2|15|TRBV6-6|TRBD1
CASSYPHRGMGGYTF
TGTGCCAGCAGCTACCCTCACAGGGGAATGGGTGGCTACACCTTC
>few|TRBJ1-2|15|TRBV6-1|-
CASRDGIAANYGYTF
TGTGCCAGCAGGGACGGCATCGCAGCCAACTATGGCTACACCTTC
>-|TRBJ2-3|15|TRBV11-2|TRBD1
CASSPGTGRVDTQYF
TGTGCCAGCAGCCCCGGGACAGGGCGGGTGGATACGCAGTATTTT
>-|TRBJ1-4|14|TRBV9|TRBD1
CASSVGQGGEKLFF
TGTGCCAGCAGTGTAGGACAGGGTGGAGAAAAACTGTTTTTT
>once|TRBJ2-3|16|TRBV9|-
CASSVALGLFTDTQYF
TGTGCCAGCAGCGTAGCTTTGGGCCTTTTCACAGATACGCAGTATTTT
>-|TRBJ2-1|11|TRBV29-1|-
CSVDGYNEQFF
TGCAGCGTTGACGGCTACAATGAGCAGTTCTTC
>-|TRBJ2-3|13|TRBV4-1|TRBD2
CASSQDRGGRQYF
TGCGCCAGCAGCCAAGATCGGGGGGGGAGGCAGTATTTT
>-|TRBJ1-2|16|TRBV5-5|TRBD1
CASSPPGTGGAGGYTF
TGTGCCAGCAGCCCGCCCGGGACAGGGGGCGCAGGGGGCTACACCTTC
>-|TRBJ2-7|13|TRBV5-1|-
CASSLEQRYEQYF
TGCGCCAGCAGCTTGGAACAGCGTTACGAGCAGTACTTC
>-|TRBJ2-7|15|TRBV6-5|TRBD2
CASSYKLADTYEQYF
TGTGCCAGCAGTTACAAACTAGCGGATACCTACGAGCAGTACTTC
>-|TRBJ1-5|14|TRBV5-1|TRBD1
CASSWTGGNQPQHF
TGCGCCAGCAGCTGGACAGGGGGTAACCAGCCCCAGCATTTT
>-|TRBJ2-2|16|TRBV19|TRBD1
CASSIAPGGKTGELFF
TGTGCCAGTAGTATAGCCCCAGGGGGCAAAACCGGGGAGCTGTTTTTT
>-|TRBJ2-2|15|TRBV6-5|TRBD1
CASAGQGAGTGELFF
TGTGCCAGCGCGGGCCAGGGGGCGGGCACCGGGGAGCTGTTTTTT
>-|TRBJ2-3|14|TRBV6-1|-
CASSEGAGTDTQYF
TGTGCCAGCAGCGAAGGGGCGGGCACAGATACGCAGTATTTT
>-|TRBJ2-3|17|TRBV7-6|TRBD1
CASSLLPGGQVRDTQYF
TGTGCCAGCAGCTTACTTCCTGGGGGACAGGTCCGAGATACGCAGTATTTT
>-|TRBJ1-2|15|TRBV4-2|-
CASSPPPDSNYGYTF
TGTGCCAGCAGCCCGCCCCCGGACAGCAACTATGGCTACACCTTC
>once|TRBJ1-1|16|TRBV27|-
CASSFSTRTRRTEAFF
TGTGCCAGCAGTTTCTCTACACGGACGAGGAGGACTGAAGCTTTCTTT
>-|TRBJ2-3|16|TRBV2|TRBD2
CASSPTSGSGTDTQYF
TGTGCCAGCAGCCCCACTAGCGGGAGTGGCACAGATACGCAGTATTTT
>-|TRBJ2-1|12|TRBV29-1|-
CSVGVWDNEQFF
TGCAGCGTTGGGGTTTGGGACAATGAGCAGTTCTTC
>-|TRBJ2-1|15|TRBV6-1|-
CASSDSGRSYNEQFF
TGTGCCAGCAGTGATTCTGGTAGGTCCTACAATGAGCAGTTCTTC
>few|TRBJ1-2|14|TRBV5-4|-
CASSLVDRPYLYTF
TGTGCCAGCAGCTTGGTAGACAGGCCCTACCTCTACACCTTC
>-|TRBJ2-3|18|TRBV4-3|TRBD2
CASSQGGIGVAGGDTQYF
TGCGCCAGCAGCCAAGGGGGGATTGGGGTAGCGGGAGGAGATACGCAGTATTTT
>few|TRBJ1-2|12|TRBV5-8|-
CASSFRTYGYTF
TGTGCCAGCAGCTTTCGTACCTACGGCTACACCTTC
>-|TRBJ1-1|16|TRBV15|-
CATSRGKGSLNTEAFF
TGTGCCACCAGCAGAGGGAAGGGCAGCTTGAACACTGAAGCTTTCTTT